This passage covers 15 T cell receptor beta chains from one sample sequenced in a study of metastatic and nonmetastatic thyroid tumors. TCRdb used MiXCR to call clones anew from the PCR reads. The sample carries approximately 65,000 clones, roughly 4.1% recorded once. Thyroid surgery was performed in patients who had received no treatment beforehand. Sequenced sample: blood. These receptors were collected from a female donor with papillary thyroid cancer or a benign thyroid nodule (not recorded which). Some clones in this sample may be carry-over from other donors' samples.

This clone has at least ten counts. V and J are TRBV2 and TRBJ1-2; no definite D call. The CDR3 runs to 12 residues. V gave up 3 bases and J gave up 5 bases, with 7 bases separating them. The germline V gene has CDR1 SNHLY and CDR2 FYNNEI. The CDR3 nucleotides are TGTGCCAGCAGTGAGTTGTCTTATGGCTACACCTTC. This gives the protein CASSELSYGYTF. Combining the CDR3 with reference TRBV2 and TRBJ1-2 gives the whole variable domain EPEVTQTPSHQVTQMGQEVILRCVPISNHLYFYWYRQILGQKVEFLVSFYNNEISEKSEIFDDQFSVERPDGSNFTLKIRSTKLEDSAMYFCASSELSYGYTFGSGTRLTVV.

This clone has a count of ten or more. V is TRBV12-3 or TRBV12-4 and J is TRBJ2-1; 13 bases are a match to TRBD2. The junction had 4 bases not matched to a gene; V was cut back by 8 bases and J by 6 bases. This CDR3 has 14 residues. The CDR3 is CASWGLAGFNEQFF. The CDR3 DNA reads TGTGCCAGCTGGGGACTAGCGGGATTCAATGAGCAGTTCTTC.

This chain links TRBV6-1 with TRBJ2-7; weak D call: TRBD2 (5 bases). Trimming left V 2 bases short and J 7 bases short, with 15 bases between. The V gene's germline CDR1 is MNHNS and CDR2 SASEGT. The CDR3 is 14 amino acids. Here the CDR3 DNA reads TGTGCCAGCAGTGAATCGGGGTGGCTAGGGGAGCAGTACTTC. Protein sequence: CASSESGWLGEQYF.

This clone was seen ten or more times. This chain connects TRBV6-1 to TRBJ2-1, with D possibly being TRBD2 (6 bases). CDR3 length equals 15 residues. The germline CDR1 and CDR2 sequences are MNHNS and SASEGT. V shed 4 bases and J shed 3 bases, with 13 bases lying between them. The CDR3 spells CASSGGDAVYNEQFF. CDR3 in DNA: TGTGCCAGCAGTGGGGGGGACGCTGTCTACAATGAGCAGTTCTTC.

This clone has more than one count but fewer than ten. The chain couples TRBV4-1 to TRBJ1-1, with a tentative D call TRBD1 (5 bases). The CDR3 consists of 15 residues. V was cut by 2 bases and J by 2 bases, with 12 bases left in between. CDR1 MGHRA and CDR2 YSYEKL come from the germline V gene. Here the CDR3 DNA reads TGCGCCAGCAGCCAATTAACGAGGGGCAACACTGAAGCTTTCTTT. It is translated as CASSQLTRGNTEAFF.

As DNA, the CDR3 is TGTGCCAGCAGTGAGCCGGGACTAGGGGGCAATGAGCAGTTCTTC. Translated, it gives CASSEPGLGGNEQFF. The V call is TRBV25-1, the J call TRBJ2-1, with TRBD2 identical over 8 bases. Trimming at V came to 3 bases and at J to 6 bases, leaving 7 bases not matched to a gene. Germline CDR1 reads MGHDK; CDR2 reads SYGVNS. The CDR3 spans 15 residues.

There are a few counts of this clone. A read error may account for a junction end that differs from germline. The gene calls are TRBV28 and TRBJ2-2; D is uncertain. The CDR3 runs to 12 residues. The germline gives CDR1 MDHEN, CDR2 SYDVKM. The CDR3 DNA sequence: TGTGTCAGCAATGGGAACACCGGGGAGCTGTTTTTT. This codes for CVSNGNTGELFF.

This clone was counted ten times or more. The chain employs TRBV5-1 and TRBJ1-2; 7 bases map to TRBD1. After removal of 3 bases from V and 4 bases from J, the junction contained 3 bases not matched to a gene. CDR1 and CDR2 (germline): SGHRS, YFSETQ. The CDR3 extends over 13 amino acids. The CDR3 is CASSWDSSYGYTF. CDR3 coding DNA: TGCGCCAGCAGCTGGGACAGTAGCTATGGCTACACCTTC.

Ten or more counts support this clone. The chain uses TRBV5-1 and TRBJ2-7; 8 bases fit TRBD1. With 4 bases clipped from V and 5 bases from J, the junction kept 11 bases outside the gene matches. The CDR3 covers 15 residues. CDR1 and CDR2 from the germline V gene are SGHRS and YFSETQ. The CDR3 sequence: CASSLTQGAKNEQYF. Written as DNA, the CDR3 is TGCGCCAGCAGCCTGACCCAGGGGGCAAAAAACGAGCAGTACTTC.

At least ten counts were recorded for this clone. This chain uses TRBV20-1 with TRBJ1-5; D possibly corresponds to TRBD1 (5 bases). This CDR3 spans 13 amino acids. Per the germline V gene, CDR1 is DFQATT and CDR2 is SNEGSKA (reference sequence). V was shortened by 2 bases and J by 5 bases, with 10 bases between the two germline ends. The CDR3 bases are TGCAGTGCTAGACGAGGGGAAGATCAGCCCCAGCATTTT. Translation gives CSARRGEDQPQHF.

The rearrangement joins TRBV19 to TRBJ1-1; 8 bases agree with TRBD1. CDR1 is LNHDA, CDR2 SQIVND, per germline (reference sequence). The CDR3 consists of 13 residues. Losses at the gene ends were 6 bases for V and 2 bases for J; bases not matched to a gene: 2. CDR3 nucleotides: TGTGCCAGTAGGGGACAGGTCAACACTGAAGCTTTCTTT. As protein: CASRGQVNTEAFF.

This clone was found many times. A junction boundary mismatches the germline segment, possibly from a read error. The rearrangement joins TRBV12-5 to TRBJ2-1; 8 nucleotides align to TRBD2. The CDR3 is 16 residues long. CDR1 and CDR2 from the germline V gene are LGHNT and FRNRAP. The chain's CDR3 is CASGLSPGGSSNEQFF. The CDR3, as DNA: TGTGCTAGTGGTTTGTCCCCGGGGGGGTCCTCCAATGAGCAGTTCTTC.

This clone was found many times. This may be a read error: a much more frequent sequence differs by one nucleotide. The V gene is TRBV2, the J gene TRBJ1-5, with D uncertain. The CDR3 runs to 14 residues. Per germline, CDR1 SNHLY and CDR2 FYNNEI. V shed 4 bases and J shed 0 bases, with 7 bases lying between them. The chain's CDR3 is CASSGSNSNQPQHF. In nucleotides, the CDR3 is TGTGCCAGCAGTGGCAGTAATAGCAATCAGCCCCAGCATTTT.

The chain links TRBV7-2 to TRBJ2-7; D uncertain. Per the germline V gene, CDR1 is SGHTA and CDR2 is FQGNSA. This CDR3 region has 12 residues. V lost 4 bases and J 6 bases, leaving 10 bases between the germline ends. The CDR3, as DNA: TGTGCCAGCAGCTCGCCTTTGGGCGAGCAGTACTTC. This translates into CASSSPLGEQYF.

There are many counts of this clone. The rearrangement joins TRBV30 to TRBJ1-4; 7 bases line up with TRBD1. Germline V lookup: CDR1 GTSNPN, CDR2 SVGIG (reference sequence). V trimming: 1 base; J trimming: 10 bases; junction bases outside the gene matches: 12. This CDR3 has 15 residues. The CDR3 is CAWSGRGQAAGKLFF. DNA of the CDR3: TGTGCCTGGAGTGGGAGGGGGCAGGCGGCGGGAAAACTGTTTTTT.